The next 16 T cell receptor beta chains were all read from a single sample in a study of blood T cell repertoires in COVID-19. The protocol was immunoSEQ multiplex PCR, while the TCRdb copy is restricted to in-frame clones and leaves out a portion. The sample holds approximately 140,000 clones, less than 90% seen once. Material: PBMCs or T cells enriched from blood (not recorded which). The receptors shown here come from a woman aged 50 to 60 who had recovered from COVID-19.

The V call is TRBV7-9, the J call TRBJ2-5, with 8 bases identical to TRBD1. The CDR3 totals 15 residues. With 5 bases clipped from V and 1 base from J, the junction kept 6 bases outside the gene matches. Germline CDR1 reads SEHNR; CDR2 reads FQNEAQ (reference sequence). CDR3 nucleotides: TGTGCCAGCAGCGCCCCAGGGGGCGCCCAAGAGACCCAGTACTTC. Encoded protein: CASSAPGGAQETQYF.

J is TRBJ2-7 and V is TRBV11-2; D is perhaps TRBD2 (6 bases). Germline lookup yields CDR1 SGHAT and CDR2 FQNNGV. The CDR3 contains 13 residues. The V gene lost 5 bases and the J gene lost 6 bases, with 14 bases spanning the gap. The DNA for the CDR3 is TGTGCCAGCAGCGGGGGAGGTAGGGGCGAGCAGTACTTC. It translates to CASSGGGRGEQYF.

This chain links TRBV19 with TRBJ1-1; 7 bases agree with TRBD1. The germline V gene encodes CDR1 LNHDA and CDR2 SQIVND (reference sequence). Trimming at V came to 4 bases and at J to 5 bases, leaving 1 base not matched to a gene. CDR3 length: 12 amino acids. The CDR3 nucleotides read TGTGCCAGTAGTACACAGGGGACTGAAGCTTTCTTT. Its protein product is CASSTQGTEAFF.

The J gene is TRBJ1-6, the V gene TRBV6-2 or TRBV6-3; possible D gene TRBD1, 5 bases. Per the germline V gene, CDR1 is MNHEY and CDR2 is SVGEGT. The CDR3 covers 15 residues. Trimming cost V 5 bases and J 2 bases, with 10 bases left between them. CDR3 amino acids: CASSGAGPYNSPLHF. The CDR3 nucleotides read TGTGCCAGCAGTGGAGCAGGGCCCTATAATTCACCCCTCCACTTT.

The DNA of the CDR3 is TGTGCCAGCAGCGGGGGCAAGAACACTGAAGCTTTCTTT. This encodes CASSGGKNTEAFF. The rearrangement links TRBV9 to TRBJ1-1, with D perhaps matching TRBD1 (5 bases). CDR1 is SGDLS, CDR2 YYNGEE, per germline. The CDR3 runs 13 residues. The V and J ends lost 3 bases and 1 base respectively, with 7 bases between them.

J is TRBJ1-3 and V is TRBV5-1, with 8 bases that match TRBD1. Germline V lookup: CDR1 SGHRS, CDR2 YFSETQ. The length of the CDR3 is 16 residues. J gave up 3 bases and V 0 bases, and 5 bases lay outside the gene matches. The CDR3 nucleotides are TGCGCCAGCAGCTTGGCAGGGGGCGTCTATGGAAACACCATATATTTT. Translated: CASSLAGGVYGNTIYF.

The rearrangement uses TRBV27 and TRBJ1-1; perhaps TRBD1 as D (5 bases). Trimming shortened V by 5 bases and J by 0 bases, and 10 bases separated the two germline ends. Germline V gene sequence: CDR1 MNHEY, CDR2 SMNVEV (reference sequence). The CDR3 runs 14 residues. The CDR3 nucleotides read TGTGCCAGCAGTGAACAGGAACTGAACACTGAAGCTTTCTTT. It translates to CASSEQELNTEAFF.

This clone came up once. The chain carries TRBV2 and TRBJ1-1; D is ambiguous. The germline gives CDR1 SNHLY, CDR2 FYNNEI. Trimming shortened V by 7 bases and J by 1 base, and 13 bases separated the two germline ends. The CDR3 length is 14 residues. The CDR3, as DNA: TGTGCCAGCATCGTCGAAAGAGGGAACACTGAAGCTTTCTTT. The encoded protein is CASIVERGNTEAFF.

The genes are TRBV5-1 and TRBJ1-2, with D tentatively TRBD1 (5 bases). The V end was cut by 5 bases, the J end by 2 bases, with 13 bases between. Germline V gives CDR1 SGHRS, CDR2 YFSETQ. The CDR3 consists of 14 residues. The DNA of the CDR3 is TGCGCCAGCAGAGCAGGGCTTAGCAACTATGGCTACACCTTC. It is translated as CASRAGLSNYGYTF.

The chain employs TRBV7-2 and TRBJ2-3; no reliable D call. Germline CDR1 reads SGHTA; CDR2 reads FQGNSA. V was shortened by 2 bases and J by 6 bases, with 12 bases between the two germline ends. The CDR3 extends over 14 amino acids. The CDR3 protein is CASSLMGSLDTQYF. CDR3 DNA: TGTGCCAGCAGCTTAATGGGCTCGTTGGATACGCAGTATTTT.

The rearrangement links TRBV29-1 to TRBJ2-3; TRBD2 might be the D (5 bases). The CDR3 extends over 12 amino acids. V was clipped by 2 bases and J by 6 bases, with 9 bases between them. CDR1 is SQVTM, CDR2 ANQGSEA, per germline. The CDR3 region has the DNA TGCAGCGTTGAAAACTCGGGGGATACGCAGTATTTT. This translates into CSVENSGDTQYF.

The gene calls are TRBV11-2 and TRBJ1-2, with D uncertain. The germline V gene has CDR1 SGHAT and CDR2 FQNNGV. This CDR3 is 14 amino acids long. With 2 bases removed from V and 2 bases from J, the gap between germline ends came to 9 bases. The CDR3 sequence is CASSLQSRNYGYTF. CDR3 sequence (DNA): TGTGCCAGCAGCTTACAATCTCGGAACTATGGCTACACCTTC.

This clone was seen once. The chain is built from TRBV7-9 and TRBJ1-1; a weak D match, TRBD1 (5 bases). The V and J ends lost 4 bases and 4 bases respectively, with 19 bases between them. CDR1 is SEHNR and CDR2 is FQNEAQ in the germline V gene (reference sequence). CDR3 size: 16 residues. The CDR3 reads CASSSKTGQRGTEAFF. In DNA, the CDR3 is TGTGCCAGCAGCTCAAAGACCGGGCAAAGGGGCACTGAAGCTTTCTTT.

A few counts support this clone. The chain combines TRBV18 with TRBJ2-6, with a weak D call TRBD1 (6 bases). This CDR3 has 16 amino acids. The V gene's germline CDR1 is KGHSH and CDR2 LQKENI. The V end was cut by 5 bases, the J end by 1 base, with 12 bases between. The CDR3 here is CASSGGQYSGANVLTF. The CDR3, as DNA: TGTGCCAGCTCAGGGGGACAATATTCTGGGGCCAACGTCCTGACTTTC. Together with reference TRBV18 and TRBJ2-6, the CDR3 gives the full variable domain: NAGVMQNPRHLVRRRGQEARLRCSPMKGHSHVYWYRQLPEEGLKFMVYLQKENIIDESGMPKERFSAEFPKEGPSILRIQQVVRGDSAAYFCASSGGQYSGANVLTFGAGSRLTVL.

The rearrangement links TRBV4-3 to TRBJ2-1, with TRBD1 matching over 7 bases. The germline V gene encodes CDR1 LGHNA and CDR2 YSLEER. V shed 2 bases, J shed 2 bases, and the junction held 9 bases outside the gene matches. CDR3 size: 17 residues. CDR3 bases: TGCGCCAGCAGCCAAAGGCCCCGGGACAGAGCCTACAATGAGCAGTTCTTC. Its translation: CASSQRPRDRAYNEQFF.

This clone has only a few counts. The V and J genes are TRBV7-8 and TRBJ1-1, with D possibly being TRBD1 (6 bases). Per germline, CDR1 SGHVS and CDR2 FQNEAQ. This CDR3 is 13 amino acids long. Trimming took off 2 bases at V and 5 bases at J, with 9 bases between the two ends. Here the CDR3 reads CASSLNQGTEAFF. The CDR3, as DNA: TGTGCCAGCAGCTTAAATCAGGGGACTGAAGCTTTCTTT.